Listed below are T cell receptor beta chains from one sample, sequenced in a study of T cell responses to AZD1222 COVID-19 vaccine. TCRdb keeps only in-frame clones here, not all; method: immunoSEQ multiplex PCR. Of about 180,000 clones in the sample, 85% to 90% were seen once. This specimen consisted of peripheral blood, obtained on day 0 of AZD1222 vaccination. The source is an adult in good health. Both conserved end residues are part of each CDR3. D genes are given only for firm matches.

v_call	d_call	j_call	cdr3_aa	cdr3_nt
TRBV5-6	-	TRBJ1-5	CASRKGPFGQPQHF	TGTGCCAGCAGGAAGGGCCCTTTTGGTCAGCCCCAGCATTTT
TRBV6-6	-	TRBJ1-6	CASSYSEATRSPLHF	TGTGCCAGCAGTTACTCAGAGGCGACGCGTTCACCCCTCCACTTT
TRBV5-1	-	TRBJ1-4	CASSWGRPDEKLFF	TGCGCCAGCAGCTGGGGACGGCCCGACGAAAAACTGTTTTTT
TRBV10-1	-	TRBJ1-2	CASSPGRTGGYTF	TGCGCCAGCAGTCCCGGGCGAACAGGAGGCTACACCTTC
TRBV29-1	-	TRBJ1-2	CSVSGINGYTF	TGCAGCGTTAGCGGTATAAATGGCTACACCTTC
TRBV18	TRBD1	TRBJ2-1	CASSLLRDRGNEQFF	TGTGCCAGCTCACTTCTCCGGGACAGGGGTAATGAGCAGTTCTTC
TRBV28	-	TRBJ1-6	CASSTGGNPNSPLHF	TGTGCCAGCAGTACCGGAGGTAATCCTAATTCACCCCTCCACTTT
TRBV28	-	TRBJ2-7	CASTDNARAEQYF	TGTGCCAGCACCGACAACGCCAGGGCCGAGCAGTACTTC
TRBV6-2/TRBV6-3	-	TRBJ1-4	CASSEGLREKLFF	TGTGCCAGCAGTGAGGGTCTGCGTGAAAAACTGTTTTTT
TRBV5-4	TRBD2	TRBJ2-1	CASSLATSGGYEQFF	TGTGCCAGCAGCTTGGCCACTAGCGGGGGCTATGAGCAGTTCTTC
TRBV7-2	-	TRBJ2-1	CASSLTSANEQFF	TGTGCCAGCAGCTTAACCAGTGCAAATGAGCAGTTCTTC